The 13 T cell receptor beta chains given below trace back to one sample, sequenced in a study of identical twins. In TCRdb, the 5' RACE reads were re-called with MiXCR into one record per CDR3 protein. The sample includes some 730,000 distinct CDR3 sequences, roughly 18% of them seen just once. This sample was also put to use in a study of T cells expressing NK-cell markers.

Sequencing was carried out using PBMCs. Every receptor here comes from a woman between 18 and 29 years old in good health.

The rearrangement uses TRBV6-1 and TRBJ2-7, with a tentative D call TRBD1 (6 bases). The CDR3 is made up of 14 amino acids. Deletions cut 6 bases from V and 2 bases from J, with 14 bases between. CDR1 and CDR2 (germline): MNHNS, SASEGT. CDR3 coding DNA: TGTGCCAGCAGAAAGGGCCAGGGGACCTACGAGCAGTACTTC. Its protein is CASRKGQGTYEQYF.

V and J are TRBV11-3 and TRBJ2-2; a possible D gene is TRBD1 (5 bases). The V end was cut by 1 base, the J end by 2 bases, with 8 bases between. Germline CDR1 reads SGHNT; CDR2 reads YENEEA. The CDR3 loop spans 15 amino acids. CDR3 in amino acids: CASSLAGRNTGELFF. The CDR3 nucleotides read TGTGCCAGCAGCTTAGCAGGGCGCAACACCGGGGAGCTGTTTTTT.

There are a few counts of this clonotype. CDR3 DNA: TGTGCCAGCAGCTTGGAGCATAATGAAAAACTGTTTTTT. It is translated as CASSLEHNEKLFF. The chain is built from TRBV5-5 and TRBJ1-4; the D is unclear. V lost 0 bases to trimming and J lost 4 bases, with 4 bases between them. CDR3 size: 13 residues. Germline CDR1 reads SGHKS; CDR2 reads YYEKEE (reference sequence).

The genes are TRBV3-1 and TRBJ2-2, with D unresolved. Germline V gene lookup returns CDR1 LGHDT and CDR2 YNNKEL (reference sequence). V lost 1 base to trimming and J lost 6 bases, with 9 bases between them. This CDR3 is built from 14 residues. CDR3 region: CASSQGYRAGELFF. The CDR3 nucleotides read TGTGCCAGCAGCCAAGGGTATCGCGCCGGGGAGCTGTTTTTT.

The chain couples TRBV11-2 to TRBJ1-2, with TRBD1 as a possible D gene (5 bases). Trimming cost V 5 bases and J 8 bases, with 12 bases left between them. The CDR3 is 12 residues long. Germline loops: CDR1 SGHAT, CDR2 FQNNGV. CDR3 in DNA: TGTGCCAGCAGCACTCAGGGAACCGGCTACACCTTC. Protein: CASSTQGTGYTF.

In this sample, this clonotype turned up a few times. The gene calls are TRBV5-1 and TRBJ2-4; 7 positions agree with TRBD2. The CDR3 runs 16 residues. Per the germline V gene, CDR1 is SGHRS and CDR2 is YFSETQ. The V gene end was trimmed by 2 bases and the J gene end by 7 bases; junction bases not matched to a gene: 12. CDR3: CASSLLASPEGNIQYF. CDR3 nucleotide sequence: TGCGCCAGCAGCTTACTAGCGTCCCCAGAGGGGAACATTCAGTACTTC. The variable domain in full, with the rest retrieved from reference TRBV5-1 and TRBJ2-4, is KAGVTQTPRYLIKTRGQQVTLSCSPISGHRSVSWYQQTPGQGLQFLFEYFSETQRNKGNFPGRFSGRQFSNSRSEMNVSTLELGDSALYLCASSLLASPEGNIQYFGAGTRLSVL.

This chain links TRBV29-1 with TRBJ1-1; a weak D match, TRBD1 (6 bases). The CDR3 has 13 amino acids. Germline CDR1 SQVTM, CDR2 ANQGSEA. V gave up 2 bases and J gave up 6 bases, with 13 bases separating them. The CDR3 DNA follows: TGCAGCGTTGAATGGGTTGGGGGGCCTGAAGCTTTCTTT. This codes for CSVEWVGGPEAFF. The variable domain in full, completed from reference TRBV29-1 and TRBJ1-1, reads SAVISQKPSRDICQRGTSLTIQCQVDSQVTMMFWYRQQPGQSLTLIATANQGSEATYESGFVIDKFPISRPNLTFSTLTVSNMSPEDSSIYLCSVEWVGGPEAFFGQGTRLTVV.

The V call is TRBV7-8, the J call TRBJ2-1; TRBD1 is a possible D gene (6 bases). This CDR3 comprises 19 residues. CDR1 is SGHVS and CDR2 is FQNEAQ in the germline V gene. V was pared by 2 bases and J by 2 bases, with 22 bases between. The CDR3 here is CASSLRQGMANAAYNEQFF. The DNA of the CDR3 is TGTGCCAGCAGCTTAAGGCAGGGGATGGCCAATGCTGCCTACAATGAGCAGTTCTTC.

This chain links TRBV10-3 with TRBJ2-4; 7 nucleotides agree with TRBD2. The ends lost 2 bases at V and 0 bases at J; junction bases unmatched: 10. Per the germline V gene, CDR1 is ENHRY and CDR2 is SYGVKD. CDR3 length: 18 residues. The CDR3 loop reads CAISEIAGLDLAKNIQYF. The CDR3 bases are TGTGCCATCAGTGAGATAGCGGGTTTGGATCTAGCCAAAAACATTCAGTACTTC.

The gene calls are TRBV7-6 and TRBJ2-7; TRBD1 agrees at 9 bases. With 4 bases clipped from V and 0 bases from J, the junction kept 4 bases outside the gene matches. Germline V gene sequence: CDR1 SGHVS, CDR2 FNYEAQ. This CDR3 has 15 residues. As DNA, the CDR3 is TGTGCCAGCAGCTACAGGGGGCATAGCTCCTACGAGCAGTACTTC. Residues: CASSYRGHSSYEQYF.

This clonotype was detected only a few times. The gene calls are TRBV5-1 and TRBJ2-1, with D tentatively TRBD1 (6 bases). The CDR3 has 15 amino acids. Germline CDR1 reads SGHRS; CDR2 reads YFSETQ. The V gene lost 2 bases and the J gene lost 10 bases, with 19 bases spanning the gap. CDR3: CASSFAAAGDWEQFF. For the CDR3, the DNA is TGCGCCAGCAGCTTCGCGGCGGCAGGGGATTGGGAGCAGTTCTTC.

The chain has TRBV20-1 and TRBJ2-5; the D call may be TRBD1 or TRBD2 (5 bases each). The CDR3 runs 14 residues. V dropped 1 base and J dropped 5 bases, with 14 bases sitting between them. Germline V gene lookup returns CDR1 DFQATT and CDR2 SNEGSKA (reference sequence). CDR3 DNA sequence: TGCAGTGCTAGAGTAGCCGGGGCGAAGGAGACCCAGTACTTC. It is translated as CSARVAGAKETQYF.

This chain uses TRBV5-6 with TRBJ2-1; TRBD1 aligns across 9 bases. The CDR3 sequence is 15 residues long. Germline CDR1 and CDR2: SGHDT and YYEEEE. Unmatched junction bases numbered 8, after V lost 3 bases and J lost 7 bases. In DNA form, the CDR3 reads TGTGCCAGCAGCTACTGGGACAGGGTGGGGAATGAGCAGTTCTTC. This translates into CASSYWDRVGNEQFF.